This TCR beta chain appears in the sequencing data of a study of regulatory T cells in long-lasting Graves disease. Trimming removed 1 base from V and 4 bases from J, with 13 bases in between. The germline V gene has CDR1 SQVTM and CDR2 ANQGSEA. This CDR3 contains 14 residues. According to the study, TCR beta libraries were built with iRepertoire HTBI primers and CDR3-region Arm-PCR. Using its own MiXCR run on the multiplex PCR reads, TCRdb lists one record per CDR3 protein. The sample includes 300,000 to 400,000 distinct CDR3 sequences, roughly a fifth of them seen just once. Time point in this sample: persistent/refractory GD, antithyroid drugs over 5 years with positive TRAb. PBMCs provided the RNA from which the TCR library was made. This clonotype was counted many times.

The sequences come from peripheral blood mononuclear cells (PBMCs), collected when the disease was refractory, from a patient treated with antithyroid drugs. This sequence joins TRBV29-1 and TRBJ1-1, with D perhaps matching TRBD1 (6 bases). The origin of this receptor is a female donor with Graves disease. CDR3 coding DNA: TGCAGCGTTGAAGCTGGGGGCGCGAGCACTGAAGCTTTCTTT. This translates into CSVEAGGASTEAFF.